In its sample, the clone carrying this T cell receptor (beta chain) was seen many times. This specimen comes from a study of blood T cells in healthy people across ages. Germline values: CDR1 LGHNA, CDR2 YNFKEQ. The CDR3 sequence is 19 residues long. With 0 bases clipped from V and 2 bases from J, the junction kept 7 bases outside the gene matches. The second PCR ran roughly 6 to 11 cycles with a sample-barcoded 5' primer and J-beta primers. Each CDR3 protein gets one entry after TCRdb re-called the 5' RACE reads with MiXCR. In the table there are about 670,000 distinct CDR3 sequences, approximately 52% of which are singletons.

The origin of this receptor is a woman of 80 years or more in good health. The sequencing input was blood. The V call is TRBV4-2, the J call TRBJ2-3; TRBD2 matches at 14 bases. CDR3 sequence (DNA): TGTGCCAGCAGCCAAGAGCTGACTAGCGGGAGGGAGAACACAGATACGCAGTATTTT. Its protein is CASSQELTSGRENTDTQYF.